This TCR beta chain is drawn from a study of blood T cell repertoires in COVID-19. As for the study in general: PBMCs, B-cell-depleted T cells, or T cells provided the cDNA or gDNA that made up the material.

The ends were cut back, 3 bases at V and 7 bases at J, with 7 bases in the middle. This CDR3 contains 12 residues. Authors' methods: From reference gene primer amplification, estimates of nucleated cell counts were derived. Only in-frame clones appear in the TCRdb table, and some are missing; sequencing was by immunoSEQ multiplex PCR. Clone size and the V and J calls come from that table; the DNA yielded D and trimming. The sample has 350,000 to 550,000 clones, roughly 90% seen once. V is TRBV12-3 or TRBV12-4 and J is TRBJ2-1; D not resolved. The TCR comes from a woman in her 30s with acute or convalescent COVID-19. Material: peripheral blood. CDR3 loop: CASSLVRNEQFF. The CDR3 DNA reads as TGTGCCAGCAGTTTGGTTCGGAATGAGCAGTTCTTC.